Presented here are 14 T cell receptor beta chains from one specimen sequenced in a study (dated by TCRdb to the mid-2010s). The library was prepared using 5' RACE. The reads were generated on an Illumina MiSeq. The public reads were reanalyzed by TCRdb: fastp trimming at Q25, MiXCR alignment, in-frame beta chains only. Rows with a matching CDR3 protein are joined into one entry that keeps the most common DNA and genes. A total of 62,000 or so distinct CDR3 sequences appear in this sample, roughly 23% of them only once. The biggest ten clones account for over 2.5% of the sample. Sequencing was done on a sample of memory CD4+ T cells sorted from a lymph node. The sample's cell subset or site label is to be understood as: memory CD4+ T cells, CD4+CD45RO+CD25-. The source of these receptors is a female donor with breast cancer.

The chain employs TRBV20-1 and TRBJ2-1; 10 bases agree with TRBD1. The CDR3 sequence is 14 residues long. With V trimmed by 3 bases and J by 7 bases, 6 bases remained unmatched. CDR1 is DFQATT and CDR2 is SNEGSKA in the germline V gene (reference sequence). The CDR3 region has the DNA TGCAGTGCTAGGGCCGGGACAGGGGCTAATGAGCAGTTCTTC. Protein product: CSARAGTGANEQFF.

The table lists this clonotype with many counts. The chain links TRBV18 to TRBJ2-5; TRBD2 agrees at 9 bases. Germline trimming cut 3 bases from V and 5 bases from J; bases unmatched to any gene: 4. Germline loops: CDR1 KGHSH, CDR2 LQKENI. The CDR3 contains 14 residues. The CDR3 sequence is CASSPRLAVETQYF. The CDR3 DNA is TGTGCCAGCTCACCGCGACTAGCGGTGGAGACCCAGTACTTC.

The chain combines TRBV7-3 with TRBJ2-1, with 7 bases identical to TRBD1. V shed 6 bases and J 3 bases; nucleotides not matched to a gene: 2. Germline CDR1 is SGHTA and CDR2 is FQGTGA. This CDR3 is 13 amino acids long. CDR3 residues: CASRQGVYNEQFF. The CDR3 DNA reads TGTGCCAGCAGGCAGGGGGTCTACAATGAGCAGTTCTTC.

This clonotype was observed at least ten times. V gene TRBV12-3 or TRBV12-4 combines with J gene TRBJ2-2; D might be TRBD1 (6 bases). V was clipped by 6 bases and J by 5 bases, with 10 bases between them. The CDR3 loop spans 13 amino acids. The CDR3 sequence is CASRRTETGELFF. In nucleotides, the CDR3 is TGTGCCAGCAGAAGGACAGAAACCGGGGAGCTGTTTTTT.

The chain carries TRBV7-2 and TRBJ2-7; D not certain. CDR1 is SGHTA and CDR2 is FQGNSA in the germline V gene. V lost 5 bases and J 5 bases, leaving 7 bases between the germline ends. CDR3 length: 11 amino acids. CDR3 sequence reads: CASSPSHEQYV. CDR3 coding DNA: TGTGCCAGCAGCCCCAGCCACGAGCAGTACGTC.

This clonotype was observed a few times. This chain joins TRBV27 and TRBJ1-5, with TRBD1 as a possible D gene (5 bases). The V end was cut by 1 base, the J end by 5 bases, with 9 bases between. The CDR3 has 14 residues. The germline V gene has CDR1 MNHEY and CDR2 SMNVEV (reference sequence). CDR3 residues: CASSLYRGDQPQHF. CDR3 DNA: TGTGCCAGCAGTTTATACCGGGGGGATCAGCCCCAGCATTTT.

The genes are TRBV20-1 and TRBJ2-5, with 9 bases identical to TRBD2. The assigned J gene may be wrong: the sequence end matches TRBJ2-1 better. There are 14 residues in the CDR3. CDR1 is DFQATT and CDR2 is SNEGSKA in the germline V gene (reference sequence). CDR3 protein: CSARLAGLLETQFF. CDR3 sequence (DNA): TGCAGTGCTAGACTAGCGGGATTGTTGGAGACCCAGTTCTTC.

This clonotype was counted between two and nine times. The rearrangement joins TRBV4-3 to TRBJ2-6; no definite D call. The CDR3 length is 17 residues. Germline V gives CDR1 LGHNA, CDR2 YSLEER. The V and J ends lost 0 bases and 0 bases respectively, with 9 bases between them. This CDR3 is CASSQETPSSGANVLTF. CDR3 coding DNA: TGCGCCAGCAGCCAAGAAACCCCGTCCTCTGGGGCCAACGTCCTGACTTTC.

Worth noting for this clonotype: A read error may explain this, as a much larger clone is one base away. The chain has TRBV6-5 and TRBJ2-5; D call uncertain. V shed 0 bases and J shed 5 bases, with 7 bases lying between them. The CDR3 is made up of 13 amino acids. Germline CDR1 reads MNHEY; CDR2 reads SVGAGI. As DNA, the CDR3 is TGTGCCAGCAGTTACTCCGTGGGGGAGACCCAGTACTTC. It is translated as CASSYSVGETQYF.

The chain has TRBV28 and TRBJ2-1; weak D call: TRBD2 (7 bases). The V gene lost 9 bases and the J gene lost 0 bases, with 15 bases spanning the gap. CDR1 is MDHEN and CDR2 is SYDVKM in the germline V gene. The CDR3 runs to 15 residues. The CDR3 region is CASLGGGGSYNEQFF. In DNA, the CDR3 is TGTGCCAGTTTGGGGGGAGGGGGCTCCTACAATGAGCAGTTCTTC.

Ten or more counts support this clonotype. The chain links TRBV28 to TRBJ2-7, with 7 bases fitting TRBD2. The germline gives CDR1 MDHEN, CDR2 SYDVKM. After removal of 5 bases from V and 3 bases from J, the junction contained 7 bases not matched to a gene. This CDR3 region has 14 residues. The chain's CDR3 is CASSPPGGYYEQYF. The CDR3 region has the DNA TGTGCCAGCAGTCCCCCCGGGGGGTACTACGAGCAGTACTTC. The full variable domain, with the rest looked up from reference TRBV28 and TRBJ2-7, is DVKVTQSSRYLVKRTGEKVFLECVQDMDHENMFWYRQDPGLGLRLIYFSYDVKMKEKGDIPEGYSVSREKKERFSLILESASTNQTSMYLCASSPPGGYYEQYFGPGTRLTVT.

This clonotype was seen many times. The chain is built from TRBV24-1 and TRBJ2-1; D is unresolved. The CDR3 loop spans 13 amino acids. Germline CDR1 is KGHDR and CDR2 is SFDVKD. The V end lost 5 bases, the J end lost 8 bases, and 12 bases lay between the germline ends. The CDR3 reads CATSAQTDDEQFF. The CDR3 bases are TGTGCCACCAGTGCTCAGACCGACGATGAGCAGTTCTTC.

This clonotype was recorded a few times. The chain carries TRBV10-3 and TRBJ1-6; 7 bases are a match to TRBD1. Trimming took 3 bases from V and 8 from J; bases not matched to a gene: 7. CDR1 and CDR2 (germline): ENHRY, SYGVKD. The CDR3 contains 15 residues. Here the CDR3 reads CAISDPRGGDSPLHF. CDR3 nucleotide sequence: TGTGCCATCAGTGACCCGCGAGGGGGCGATTCACCCCTCCACTTT.

Remarks on this clonotype: This may be a read error, as it is one base from a much larger clone. The V call is TRBV7-9, the J call TRBJ2-5; D possibly corresponds to TRBD2 (6 bases). This CDR3 spans 15 amino acids. V lost 1 base and J 9 bases, leaving 18 bases between the germline ends. CDR1 SEHNR and CDR2 FQNEAQ come from the germline V gene (reference sequence). As DNA, the CDR3 is TGTGCCAGCAGCTTAGGTTGGGGCGAATGGGAGGCCCAGTACTTC. Amino acid sequence: CASSLGWGEWEAQYF.